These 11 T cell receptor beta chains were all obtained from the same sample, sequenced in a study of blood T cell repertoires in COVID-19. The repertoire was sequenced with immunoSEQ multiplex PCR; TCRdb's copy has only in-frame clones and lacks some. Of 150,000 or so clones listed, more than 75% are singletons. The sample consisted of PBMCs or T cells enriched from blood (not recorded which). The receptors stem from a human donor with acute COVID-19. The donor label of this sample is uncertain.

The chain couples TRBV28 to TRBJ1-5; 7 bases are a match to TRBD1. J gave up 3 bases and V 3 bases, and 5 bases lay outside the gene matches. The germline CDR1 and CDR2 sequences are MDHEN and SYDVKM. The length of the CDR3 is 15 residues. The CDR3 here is CASSLGQHLNQPQHF. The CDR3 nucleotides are TGTGCCAGCAGTTTGGGACAGCACCTCAATCAGCCCCAGCATTTT.

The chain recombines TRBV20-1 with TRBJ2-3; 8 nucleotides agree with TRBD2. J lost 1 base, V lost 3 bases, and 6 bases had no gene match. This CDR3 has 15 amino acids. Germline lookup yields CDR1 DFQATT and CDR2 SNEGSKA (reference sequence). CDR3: CSASHPAGGTDTQYF. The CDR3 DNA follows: TGCAGTGCTAGTCACCCAGCGGGGGGCACAGATACGCAGTATTTT.

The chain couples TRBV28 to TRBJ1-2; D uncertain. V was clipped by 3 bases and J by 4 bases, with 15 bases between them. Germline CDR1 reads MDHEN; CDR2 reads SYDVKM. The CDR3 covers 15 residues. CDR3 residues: CASSLRRTLTYGYTF. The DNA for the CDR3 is TGTGCCAGCAGTTTGCGCAGGACTCTGACCTATGGCTACACCTTC.

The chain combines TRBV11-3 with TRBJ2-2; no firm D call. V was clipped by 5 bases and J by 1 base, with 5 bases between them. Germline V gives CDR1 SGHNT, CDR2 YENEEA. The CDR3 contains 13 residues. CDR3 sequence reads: CASSPVNTGELFF. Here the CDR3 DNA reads TGTGCCAGCAGCCCAGTGAACACCGGGGAGCTGTTTTTT.

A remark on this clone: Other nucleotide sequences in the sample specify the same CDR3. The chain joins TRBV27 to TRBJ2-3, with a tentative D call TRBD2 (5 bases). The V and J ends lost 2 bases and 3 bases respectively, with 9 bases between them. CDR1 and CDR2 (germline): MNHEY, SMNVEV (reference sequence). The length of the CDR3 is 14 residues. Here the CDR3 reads CASSLGLATDTQYF. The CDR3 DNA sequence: TGTGCCAGCAGTTTAGGGCTAGCAACAGATACGCAGTATTTT.

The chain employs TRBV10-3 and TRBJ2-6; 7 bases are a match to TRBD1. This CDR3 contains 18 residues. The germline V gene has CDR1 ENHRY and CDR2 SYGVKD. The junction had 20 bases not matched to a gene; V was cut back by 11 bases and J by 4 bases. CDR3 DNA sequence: TGTGCCGCGCAAAGGGGGCAGCTCTCCGCGCGGGGGGCCAACGTCCTGACTTTC. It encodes CAAQRGQLSARGANVLTF.

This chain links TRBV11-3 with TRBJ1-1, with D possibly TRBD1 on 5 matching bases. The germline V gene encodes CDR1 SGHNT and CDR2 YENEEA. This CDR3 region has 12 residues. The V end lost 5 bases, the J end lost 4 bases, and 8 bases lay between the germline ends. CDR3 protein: CASSAGGTEAFF. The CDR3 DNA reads TGTGCCAGCAGCGCGGGGGGCACTGAAGCTTTCTTT.

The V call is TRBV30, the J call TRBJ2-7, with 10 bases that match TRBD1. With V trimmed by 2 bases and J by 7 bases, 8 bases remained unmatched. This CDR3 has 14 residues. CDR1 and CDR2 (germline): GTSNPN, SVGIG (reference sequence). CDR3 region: CAWSRDRGLWEQYF. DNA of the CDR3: TGTGCCTGGAGTCGGGACAGGGGCTTGTGGGAGCAGTACTTC.

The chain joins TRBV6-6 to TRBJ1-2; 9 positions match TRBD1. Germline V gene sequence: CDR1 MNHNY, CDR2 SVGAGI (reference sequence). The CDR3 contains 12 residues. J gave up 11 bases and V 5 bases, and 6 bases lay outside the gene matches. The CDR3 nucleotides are TGTGCCAGCAGTCTCCGGACAGGGGATTACACCTTC. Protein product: CASSLRTGDYTF.

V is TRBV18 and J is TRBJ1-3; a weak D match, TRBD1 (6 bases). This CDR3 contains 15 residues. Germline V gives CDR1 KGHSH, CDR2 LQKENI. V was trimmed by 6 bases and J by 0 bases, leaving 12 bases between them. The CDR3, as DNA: TGTGCCAGCTCCCTGGGGGCAGTCTCTGGAAACACCATATATTTT. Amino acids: CASSLGAVSGNTIYF. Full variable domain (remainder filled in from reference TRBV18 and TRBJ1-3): NAGVMQNPRHLVRRRGQEARLRCSPMKGHSHVYWYRQLPEEGLKFMVYLQKENIIDESGMPKERFSAEFPKEGPSILRIQQVVRGDSAAYFCASSLGAVSGNTIYFGEGSWLTVV.

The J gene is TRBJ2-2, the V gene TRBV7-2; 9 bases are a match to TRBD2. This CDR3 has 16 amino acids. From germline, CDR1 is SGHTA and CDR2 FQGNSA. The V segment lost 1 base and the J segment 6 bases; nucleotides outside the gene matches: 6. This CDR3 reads CASSLVGLAISGELFF. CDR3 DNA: TGTGCCAGCAGCTTAGTGGGACTAGCTATATCCGGGGAGCTGTTTTTT. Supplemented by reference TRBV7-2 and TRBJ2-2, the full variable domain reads GAGVSQSPSNKVTEKGKDVELRCDPISGHTALYWYRQSLGQGLEFLIYFQGNSAPDKSGLPSDRFSAERTGGSVSTLTIQRTQQEDSAVYLCASSLVGLAISGELFFGEGSRLTVL.